This T cell receptor beta chain was obtained from a study of control samples from healthy donors and cancer patients. Libraries were prepared by immunoSEQ multiplex PCR; TCRdb keeps only in-frame clonotypes and omits some of them. In all, the sample yields approximately 190,000 clones. The ends were cut back, 3 bases at V and 2 bases at J, with 9 bases in the middle. The CDR3 is 14 residues long. The germline V gene encodes CDR1 SNHLY and CDR2 FYNNEI. This clonotype was obtained from a woman in her twenties or thirties in good health. The source material was blood. This chain links TRBV2 with TRBJ2-3; no reliable D call. CDR3 DNA sequence: TGTGCCAGCAGTGATCCACACCCCACAGATACGCAGTATTTT. Translation: CASSDPHPTDTQYF.